This entry lists 15 T cell receptor beta chains sequenced from one sample in a study of blood T cell repertoires in COVID-19. Sequencing was performed with immunoSEQ multiplex PCR; in TCRdb, only in-frame clones are kept and a portion is missing. The data hold tens of thousands of clones, with roughly 80% observed a single time. Sample: peripheral blood. The receptors shown here come from a woman between 65 and 79 years old with acute or convalescent COVID-19.

The V call is TRBV11-2, the J call TRBJ2-7, with D possibly matching TRBD1 (6 bases). The germline V and J ends were trimmed by 1 base and 2 bases, with 18 bases remaining between them. The length of the CDR3 is 17 residues. Germline CDR1 and CDR2: SGHAT and FQNNGV. CDR3 sequence: CASSLAFGAGETYEQYF. The CDR3 nucleotides are TGTGCCAGCAGCTTAGCGTTTGGGGCAGGGGAGACCTACGAGCAGTACTTC.

This chain joins TRBV6-1 and TRBJ2-5; possibly TRBD1 for D (6 bases). V dropped 2 bases and J dropped 5 bases, with 18 bases sitting between them. Germline assignment: CDR1 MNHNS and CDR2 SASEGT. The CDR3 has 16 residues. The CDR3 DNA sequence: TGTGCCAGCAGTGAAACCTGGTTGGGGGCGTGGGAGACCCAGTACTTC. Translating it yields CASSETWLGAWETQYF.

The chain employs TRBV19 and TRBJ2-5; 7 bases fit TRBD1. CDR1 is LNHDA and CDR2 is SQIVND in the germline V gene (reference sequence). This CDR3 has 15 amino acids. J lost 4 bases, V lost 5 bases, and 10 bases had no gene match. The CDR3 sequence: CASSSNNRGRETQYF. In nucleotides, the CDR3 is TGTGCCAGTAGTTCCAATAACAGGGGCAGAGAGACCCAGTACTTC.

The chain joins TRBV5-4 to TRBJ1-1; D is ambiguous. Per germline, CDR1 SGHNT and CDR2 YYREEE (reference sequence). Trimming stripped 1 base from V and 2 bases from J, with 9 bases between. The CDR3 covers 14 residues. The CDR3: CASSLTGVNTEAFF. The DNA of the CDR3 is TGTGCCAGCAGCTTGACGGGAGTTAACACTGAAGCTTTCTTT.

A single count supports this clone. This chain joins TRBV29-1 and TRBJ1-1, with D hard to call. Germline CDR1 and CDR2: SQVTM and ANQGSEA. V shed 0 bases and J shed 0 bases, with 11 bases lying between them. The CDR3 is 15 amino acids. The DNA for the CDR3 is TGCAGCGTTGAAGACGATGTACCTATGAACACTGAAGCTTTCTTT. It encodes CSVEDDVPMNTEAFF.

This chain joins TRBV24-1 and TRBJ2-1, with D perhaps TRBD2 (5 bases). Germline lookup yields CDR1 KGHDR and CDR2 SFDVKD. The CDR3 contains 15 residues. V lost 5 bases and J 2 bases, leaving 12 bases between the germline ends. The CDR3 DNA sequence: TGTGCCACCAGTGGAGGCTCCGGGGCCTACAATGAGCAGTTCTTC. Translation gives CATSGGSGAYNEQFF.

The chain links TRBV5-6 to TRBJ2-1; D unresolved. The CDR3 loop spans 16 amino acids. V was shortened by 1 base and J by 2 bases, with 13 bases between the two germline ends. Germline CDR1 and CDR2: SGHDT and YYEEEE. The CDR3 sequence: CASSLFGRSPYNEQFF. The CDR3 DNA sequence: TGTGCCAGCAGCTTGTTCGGCAGGTCACCCTACAATGAGCAGTTCTTC.

The CDR3 loop reads CATEDRKGYEQYF. The CDR3 coding sequence is TGTGCCACCGAGGACAGGAAAGGTTACGAGCAGTACTTC. The chain carries TRBV6-5 and TRBJ2-7; 7 bases agree with TRBD1. The CDR3 spans 13 residues. Trimming took 10 bases from V and 4 from J; bases not matched to a gene: 10. Germline-derived CDR1 and CDR2 are MNHEY and SVGAGI.

The chain uses TRBV7-3 and TRBJ2-3, with 8 bases matching TRBD2. The CDR3 is 15 residues long. CDR1 is SGHTA and CDR2 is FQGTGA in the germline V gene. V lost 4 bases and J lost 1; bases outside the gene matches: 4. CDR3 sequence reads: CASSSGGAGTDTQYF. CDR3 DNA: TGTGCCAGCAGCTCGGGGGGGGCCGGCACAGATACGCAGTATTTT.

This clone was seen repeatedly, ten times or more. The V call is TRBV5-1, the J call TRBJ1-4; possibly TRBD1 for D (5 bases). Looked up from germline, CDR1 is SGHRS and CDR2 is YFSETQ. The CDR3 loop spans 15 amino acids. V was pared by 5 bases and J by 3 bases, with 14 bases between. The CDR3 nucleotides are TGCGCCAGCAGTGAGCAGGGCTCAGCTAATGAAAAACTGTTTTTT. Encoded protein: CASSEQGSANEKLFF.

The genes are TRBV20-1 and TRBJ1-2; no firm D call. CDR1 is DFQATT, CDR2 SNEGSKA, per germline (reference sequence). V was clipped by 3 bases and J by 4 bases, with 15 bases between them. This CDR3 contains 14 residues. CDR3 residues: CSASSKEGGYGYTF. The CDR3 DNA reads as TGCAGTGCTAGTTCCAAAGAGGGCGGCTATGGCTACACCTTC.

This chain uses TRBV4-1 with TRBJ1-4; tentative D call: TRBD1 (5 bases). The ends were cut back, 5 bases at V and 3 bases at J, with 13 bases in the middle. CDR1 MGHRA and CDR2 YSYEKL come from the germline V gene. CDR3 length equals 15 residues. The CDR3 DNA is TGCGCCAGCAGCTTACAGGCGGGAGCTAATGAAAAACTGTTTTTT. Residues: CASSLQAGANEKLFF.

The V gene is TRBV24-1, the J gene TRBJ1-1; no definite D call. Germline CDR1 reads KGHDR; CDR2 reads SFDVKD. The CDR3 totals 15 residues. V was shortened by 3 bases and J by 5 bases, with 15 bases between the two germline ends. CDR3 sequence (DNA): TGTGCCACCAGTGATCCCCGGGCCCCGGGGACTGAAGCTTTCTTT. Translated: CATSDPRAPGTEAFF.

The table lists this clone with a few counts. The gene calls are TRBV6-2 or TRBV6-3 and TRBJ1-1; 8 bases map to TRBD1. Trimming at V came to 0 bases and at J to 6 bases, leaving 12 bases not matched to a gene. CDR3 length: 17 residues. Germline CDR1 and CDR2: MNHEY and SVGEGT. The CDR3 bases are TGTGCCAGCAGTTACTCTTCCTACAGGGGGGCAGTGGCTGAAGCTTTCTTT. It yields the protein CASSYSSYRGAVAEAFF.

This rearrangement joins TRBV6-6 to TRBJ2-7; D may be TRBD1 (5 bases). CDR1 is MNHNY and CDR2 is SVGAGI in the germline V gene (reference sequence). The CDR3 has 14 amino acids. V was pared by 5 bases and J by 6 bases, with 17 bases between. The CDR3 sequence is CASSKSSRVSEQYV. For the CDR3, the DNA is TGTGCCAGCAGTAAATCCTCCAGGGTATCCGAGCAGTACGTC.